Below, one TCR beta chain is given with its context. Germline V lookup: CDR1 SGHTA, CDR2 FQGNSA. The CDR3 has 14 residues. The V end was cut by 7 bases, the J end by 9 bases, with 19 bases between. This record belongs to a study of blood T cell repertoires in COVID-19. In the authors' methods: The authors estimated nucleated cell counts from reference gene primer amplification. Clones were sequenced by immunoSEQ multiplex PCR, and TCRdb holds only the in-frame ones, with some missing. That table supplies the V and J calls and clone size; D and trimming were determined from the DNA. The sample has fewer than 250,000 clones; 83% are singletons. The age range of participants was roughly 18 to 90 years, with residence in about two dozen US areas.

The clonotype was recovered from a woman aged 50 to 60 who had been exposed to COVID-19. Sequenced: PBMCs or T cells enriched from blood (not recorded which). The genes are TRBV7-2 and TRBJ1-3; D may be TRBD1 (6 bases). The CDR3 here is CASTVGGSLGTIYF. CDR3 bases: TGTGCCAGCACCGTTGGGGGCTCTCTGGGCACCATATATTTT.